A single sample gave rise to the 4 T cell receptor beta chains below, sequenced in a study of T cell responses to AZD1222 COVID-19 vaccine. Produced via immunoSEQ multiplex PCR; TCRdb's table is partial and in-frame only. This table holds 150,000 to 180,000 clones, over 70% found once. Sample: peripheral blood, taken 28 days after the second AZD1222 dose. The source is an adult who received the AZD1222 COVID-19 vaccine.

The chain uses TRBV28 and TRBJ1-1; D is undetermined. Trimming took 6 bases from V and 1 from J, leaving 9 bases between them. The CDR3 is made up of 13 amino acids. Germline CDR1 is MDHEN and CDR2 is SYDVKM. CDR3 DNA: TGTGCCAGCAGCCCGGGAGCGAACACTGAAGCTTTCTTT. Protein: CASSPGANTEAFF.

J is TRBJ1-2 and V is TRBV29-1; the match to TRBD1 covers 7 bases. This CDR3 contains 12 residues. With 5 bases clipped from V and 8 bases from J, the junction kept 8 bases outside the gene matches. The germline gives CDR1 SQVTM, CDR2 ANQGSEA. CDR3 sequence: CSVITQGQGYTF. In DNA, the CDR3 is TGCAGCGTTATAACACAGGGACAGGGCTACACCTTC.

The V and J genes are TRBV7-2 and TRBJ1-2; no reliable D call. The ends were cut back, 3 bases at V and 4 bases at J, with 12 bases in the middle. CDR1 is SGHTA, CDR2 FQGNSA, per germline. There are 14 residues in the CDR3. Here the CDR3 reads CASSFTTGPYGYTF. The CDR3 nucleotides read TGTGCCAGCAGCTTTACGACCGGACCCTATGGCTACACCTTC.

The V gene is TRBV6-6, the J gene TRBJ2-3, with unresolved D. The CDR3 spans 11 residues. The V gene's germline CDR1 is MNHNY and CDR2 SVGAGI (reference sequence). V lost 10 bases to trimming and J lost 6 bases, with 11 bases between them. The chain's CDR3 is CATLLRDTQYF. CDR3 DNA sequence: TGTGCCACTCTGCTCCGGGATACGCAGTATTTT.